These 21 T cell receptor beta chains came from one sample sequenced in a study of T-cell memory formation after mild COVID-19. TCRdb ran MiXCR on the 5' RACE reads and lists one entry per CDR3 protein. The sample carries 250,000 to 350,000 distinct CDR3 sequences, around an eighth recorded once. The sequenced sample consisted of PBMCs or a T cell subset sorted from them (not recorded which). The source is a man aged 18 to 29 who had mild COVID-19 (a few samples of this study predate the infection). Cell type and time point are not known.

This clonotype occurred a few times. This sequence joins TRBV5-1 and TRBJ1-1; D ambiguous. The germline CDR1 and CDR2 sequences are SGHRS and YFSETQ. Trimming stripped 1 base from V and 6 bases from J, with 16 bases between. The CDR3 has 15 amino acids. The CDR3 loop reads CASSLPSNAGAEAFF. Here the CDR3 DNA reads TGCGCCAGCAGCTTGCCGTCAAATGCCGGGGCTGAAGCTTTCTTT.

This clonotype was detected a few times. The V call is TRBV3-1, the J call TRBJ1-1, with TRBD1 as a possible D gene (6 bases). The CDR3 sequence is 13 residues long. Germline-derived CDR1 and CDR2 are LGHDT and YNNKEL (reference sequence). V lost 4 bases and J 5 bases, leaving 11 bases between the germline ends. The DNA of the CDR3 is TGTGCCAGCAGCCCCACCGGACAGACTGAAGCTTTCTTT. Amino acids: CASSPTGQTEAFF.

This clonotype was recorded many times. The V gene is TRBV7-2, the J gene TRBJ2-7, with TRBD1 matching 7 bases. V lost 4 bases and J lost 6; bases outside the gene matches: 9. There are 14 residues in the CDR3. Germline V gives CDR1 SGHTA, CDR2 FQGNSA. The CDR3 bases are TGTGCCAGCAGCTCGGGACCAGGGGGAGTCGAGCAGTACTTC. It specifies CASSSGPGGVEQYF.

This clonotype has at least ten counts. The chain has TRBV5-1 and TRBJ2-7, with TRBD1 identical over 7 bases. This CDR3 is built from 14 residues. Germline CDR1 is SGHRS and CDR2 is YFSETQ. V was pared by 4 bases and J by 3 bases, with 7 bases of the junction left unmatched. The CDR3 region has the DNA TGCGCCAGCAGCGAGACCGACAGGGTCTACGAGCAGTACTTC. The encoded protein is CASSETDRVYEQYF.

This clonotype was seen only a few times. The genes are TRBV9 and TRBJ1-2; D is uncertain. V lost 0 bases and J 4 bases, leaving 10 bases between the germline ends. The CDR3 sequence is 14 residues long. Germline CDR1 and CDR2: SGDLS and YYNGEE. In DNA, the CDR3 is TGTGCCAGCAGCGTAGAGGCAGGCACCTATGGCTACACCTTC. It encodes CASSVEAGTYGYTF.

This chain joins TRBV6-5 and TRBJ2-7; 14 nucleotides line up with TRBD2. CDR1 is MNHEY, CDR2 SVGAGI, per germline. This CDR3 is built from 14 residues. With 5 bases clipped from V and 5 bases from J, the junction kept 2 bases outside the gene matches. This CDR3 reads CASSGLAGGNEQYF. The CDR3, as DNA: TGTGCCAGCAGTGGACTAGCGGGAGGCAACGAGCAGTACTTC.

CDR3 residues: CASSLRVLSEAFF. The CDR3 coding sequence is TGTGCCAGCAGCTTAAGGGTTTTGTCTGAAGCTTTCTTT. This chain connects TRBV13 to TRBJ1-1; D is unclear. Germline CDR1 is PRHDT and CDR2 is FYEKMQ (reference sequence). The CDR3 covers 13 residues. The V gene lost 2 bases and the J gene lost 6 bases, with 10 bases spanning the gap.

In its sample, this clonotype was seen many times. This chain connects TRBV12-3 or TRBV12-4 to TRBJ1-1; D gene uncertain. V was cut by 1 base and J by 1 base, with 4 bases left in between. The length of the CDR3 is 13 residues. The CDR3, as DNA: TGTGCCAGCAGTTTAGGCCCGAACACTGAAGCTTTCTTT. The encoded protein is CASSLGPNTEAFF.

This rearrangement joins TRBV9 to TRBJ2-7; 8 nucleotides agree with TRBD2. In germline, CDR1 is SGDLS, CDR2 YYNGEE. Germline trimming cut 4 bases from V and 1 base from J; bases unmatched to any gene: 13. The CDR3 is 17 amino acids. Here the CDR3 DNA reads TGTGCCAGCAGCTCCCCAGGCAGCGGGGGAACATCCTACGAGCAGTACGTC. Its protein product is CASSSPGSGGTSYEQYV.

V and J are TRBV20-1 and TRBJ2-3; TRBD2 matches at 7 bases. V was pared by 3 bases and J by 2 bases, with 14 bases of the junction left unmatched. The V gene's germline CDR1 is DFQATT and CDR2 SNEGSKA (reference sequence). This CDR3 comprises 17 residues. CDR3: CSASGLDDRGDTDTQYF. The CDR3 coding sequence is TGCAGTGCTAGTGGACTAGACGACCGGGGGGACACAGATACGCAGTATTTT.

This clonotype was seen more than once but under ten times. Written as DNA, the CDR3 is TGCGCCAGCAGCCACTCGGTTTCCTACAATGAGCAGTTCTTC. Amino acid sequence: CASSHSVSYNEQFF. This rearrangement joins TRBV5-1 to TRBJ2-1; D is undetermined. Trimming left V 4 bases short and J 1 base short, with 9 bases between. CDR1 is SGHRS and CDR2 is YFSETQ in the germline V gene. The CDR3 consists of 14 residues.

This clonotype was observed many times. The gene calls are TRBV7-2 and TRBJ2-3; 9 bases fit TRBD2. There are 15 residues in the CDR3. Germline V gene data show CDR1 as SGHTA and CDR2 as FQGNSA. V shed 6 bases, J shed 5 bases, and the junction held 9 bases outside the gene matches. This CDR3 is CASRLSGGSQDTQYF. CDR3 coding DNA: TGTGCCAGCAGACTTAGCGGGGGAAGCCAAGATACGCAGTATTTT.

V usage is TRBV12-3 or TRBV12-4 and J usage is TRBJ2-3; possible D gene TRBD1, 5 bases. The CDR3 covers 15 residues. Between the trimmed V and J ends, which lost 3 bases and 4 bases, there was a span of 14 bases. CDR3 sequence (DNA): TGTGCCAGCAGTTTGGAGTCGCTAGGGGCAGATACGCAGTATTTT. It codes for CASSLESLGADTQYF.

The chain recombines TRBV29-1 with TRBJ1-1, with 9 bases lining up with TRBD1. The CDR3 covers 13 residues. The V gene's germline CDR1 is SQVTM and CDR2 ANQGSEA. The trim removed 6 bases at V and 4 bases at J, leaving 6 bases unmatched. The CDR3 sequence: CSVVKTGGTEAFF. In DNA form, the CDR3 reads TGCAGCGTCGTAAAGACAGGGGGCACTGAAGCTTTCTTT.

This clonotype appeared a few times. The chain employs TRBV6-2 or TRBV6-3 and TRBJ2-7, with a tentative D call TRBD1 (5 bases). The CDR3 contains 15 residues. CDR1 is MNHEY and CDR2 is SVGEGT in the germline V gene. V gave up 0 bases and J gave up 6 bases, with 15 bases separating them. The CDR3 coding sequence is TGTGCCAGCAGTTACTCCGTAAGGGGTTCGGCCGAGCAGTACTTC. Its protein product is CASSYSVRGSAEQYF.

The chain uses TRBV7-9 and TRBJ1-1; the D is unclear. There are 13 residues in the CDR3. The germline V gene has CDR1 SEHNR and CDR2 FQNEAQ (reference sequence). Between the trimmed V and J ends, which lost 8 bases and 5 bases, there was a span of 15 bases. The CDR3 loop reads CASLKSTRTEAFF. The CDR3 region has the DNA TGTGCCAGCCTCAAGTCGACGCGGACTGAAGCTTTCTTT.

This chain connects TRBV5-1 to TRBJ2-3, with 7 bases that match TRBD1. Losses at the gene ends were 3 bases for V and 0 bases for J; bases not matched to a gene: 7. The CDR3 contains 16 residues. CDR1 and CDR2 (germline): SGHRS, YFSETQ. CDR3 sequence reads: CASSSGQPRSTDTQYF. The CDR3 region has the DNA TGCGCCAGCAGCTCGGGACAGCCCAGAAGCACAGATACGCAGTATTTT. Full variable domain (rest looked up from reference TRBV5-1 and TRBJ2-3): KAGVTQTPRYLIKTRGQQVTLSCSPISGHRSVSWYQQTPGQGLQFLFEYFSETQRNKGNFPGRFSGRQFSNSRSEMNVSTLELGDSALYLCASSSGQPRSTDTQYFGPGTRLTVL.

J is TRBJ2-3 and V is TRBV4-1; 9 bases are shared with TRBD1. Germline V lookup: CDR1 MGHRA, CDR2 YSYEKL. Germline trimming cut 4 bases from V and 5 bases from J; bases unmatched to any gene: 13. This CDR3 region has 17 residues. CDR3 DNA: TGCGCCAGCAGCCCTCCACCGGGACAGGGATTCGGAGATACGCAGTATTTT. It codes for CASSPPPGQGFGDTQYF.

In its sample, this clonotype was seen many times. V is TRBV29-1 and J is TRBJ2-2; 8 bases are a match to TRBD1. The CDR3 is 14 residues long. V was clipped by 5 bases and J by 2 bases; unmatched bases: 4. CDR1 and CDR2 from the germline V gene are SQVTM and ANQGSEA. This chain's CDR3 is CSVRDRLNTGELFF. CDR3 coding DNA: TGCAGCGTTCGGGACAGGCTTAACACCGGGGAGCTGTTTTTT.

This rearrangement joins TRBV2 to TRBJ2-3; D perhaps matches TRBD2 (5 bases). The V end lost 6 bases, the J end lost 2 bases, and 15 bases lay between the germline ends. Germline V gene data show CDR1 as SNHLY and CDR2 as FYNNEI. The CDR3 contains 15 residues. In DNA, the CDR3 is TGTGCCAGCAGCGTCTCTAGCAGACTCACAGATACGCAGTATTTT. It yields the protein CASSVSSRLTDTQYF.

The chain combines TRBV6-1 with TRBJ2-1; D unclear. This CDR3 has 14 amino acids. Trimming took off 4 bases at V and 0 bases at J, with 7 bases between the two ends. The germline V gene has CDR1 MNHNS and CDR2 SASEGT. Here the CDR3 reads CASSVKSSYNEQFF. CDR3 DNA: TGTGCCAGCAGTGTAAAAAGCTCCTACAATGAGCAGTTCTTC.